The rows below give T cell receptor beta chains drawn from one sample of a study of cytomegalovirus exposure and HLA in healthy donors. Only in-frame clones appear in the TCRdb table, and some are missing; sequencing was by immunoSEQ multiplex PCR. In the table there are about 260,000 clones, approximately 85% of which are singletons. Material for sequencing was PBMCs. These receptors all stem from a middle-aged woman in good health and CMV-seropositive. Both conserved end residues are trimmed from each CDR3. Fields, in order: J gene, V gene, clone size, D gene, CDR3 protein. D genes are given only for firm matches. Not every row has a clone size; where given, it reads once, few, many or a size class.

J: TRBJ1-4; V: TRBV29-1; size: NA; D: NA; CDR3: SVEAGLREKLF
J: TRBJ2-1; V: TRBV30; size: once; D: TRBD2; CDR3: AWNSGNLGDNEQF
J: TRBJ1-1; V: TRBV2; size: NA; D: TRBD1; CDR3: ASSTQGAENTEAF
J: TRBJ1-1; V: TRBV7-8; size: NA; D: TRBD1; CDR3: ASRLDRDRGSEAF
J: TRBJ2-7; V: TRBV5-1; size: few; D: TRBD1; CDR3: ASSSWRQGVYEQY
J: TRBJ2-2; V: TRBV7-2; size: NA; D: TRBD2; CDR3: ASSLESGRTDGELF
J: TRBJ1-3; V: TRBV28; size: NA; D: TRBD1; CDR3: ASSTSGTGGAYTIY
J: TRBJ2-7; V: TRBV6-1; size: once; D: TRBD2; CDR3: ASSVQTSGTYEQY
J: TRBJ1-5; V: TRBV27; size: NA; D: NA; CDR3: ASSGRDNQPQH
J: TRBJ2-2; V: TRBV30; size: few; D: TRBD1; CDR3: AWGTGNTGELF
J: TRBJ2-5; V: TRBV4-3; size: NA; D: TRBD2; CDR3: ASSQGTSGTYQETQY
J: TRBJ1-6; V: TRBV19; size: few; D: TRBD1; CDR3: ASSGTGNSPLH
J: TRBJ2-7; V: TRBV5-1; size: NA; D: NA; CDR3: ASSLEGDVALKEQY
J: TRBJ2-3; V: TRBV7-6; size: NA; D: NA; CDR3: ASSSGATRDTQY
J: TRBJ2-5; V: TRBV5-4; size: NA; D: NA; CDR3: ASSLVGQRETQY
J: TRBJ1-3; V: TRBV5-1; size: NA; D: TRBD1; CDR3: ASATGNGNTIY
J: TRBJ1-2; V: TRBV4-3; size: NA; D: NA; CDR3: ASSRGGMDGYT
J: TRBJ2-7; V: TRBV2; size: NA; D: NA; CDR3: ASGGGHSGAYEQY
J: TRBJ1-1; V: TRBV7-2; size: NA; D: NA; CDR3: ASSLVTAKNTEAF
J: TRBJ1-1; V: TRBV20-1; size: NA; D: NA; CDR3: SARVGADAF
J: TRBJ2-1; V: TRBV30; size: NA; D: TRBD2; CDR3: AWSVISGSNEQF
J: TRBJ2-5; V: TRBV2; size: NA; D: NA; CDR3: ASSAALFD
J: TRBJ2-5; V: TRBV30; size: few; D: NA; CDR3: AWSGRGGKTQY
J: TRBJ1-2; V: TRBV28; size: NA; D: NA; CDR3: ASSLASPLNYGYT
J: TRBJ2-3; V: TRBV2; size: NA; D: TRBD1; CDR3: ASRRQGTSDTQY
J: TRBJ2-3; V: TRBV19; size: NA; D: NA; CDR3: ASSIEGWRAQY
J: TRBJ2-7; V: TRBV11-3; size: NA; D: NA; CDR3: ASTSGGRGEEQY
J: TRBJ1-4; V: TRBV7-9; size: few; D: TRBD1; CDR3: ASSFGTGDEKLF
J: TRBJ2-3; V: TRBV9; size: NA; D: NA; CDR3: ASSVVGFTDTQY
J: TRBJ2-7; V: TRBV7-2; size: few; D: TRBD1; CDR3: ASSLLQGEFSYEQY
J: TRBJ2-7; V: TRBV27; size: NA; D: NA; CDR3: ASSFGTPSYEQY
J: TRBJ2-7; V: TRBV7-9; size: NA; D: TRBD1; CDR3: ASSSQGLHEQY
J: TRBJ1-5; V: TRBV18; size: once; D: TRBD1; CDR3: ASSPTGMHNQPQH
J: TRBJ1-6; V: TRBV19; size: NA; D: NA; CDR3: ASSIGQESISPLH
J: TRBJ1-2; V: TRBV10-3; size: few; D: NA; CDR3: AISESWEGRGYGYT
J: TRBJ2-3; V: TRBV9; size: once; D: TRBD2; CDR3: ASSPASGKTDTQY
J: TRBJ2-1; V: TRBV15; size: NA; D: TRBD2; CDR3: ATSREGVAGLNNEQF
J: TRBJ2-7; V: TRBV11-2; size: NA; D: TRBD2; CDR3: ASSLRLAEQY
J: TRBJ1-5; V: TRBV15; size: NA; D: NA; CDR3: ATSTHREPDQPQH
J: TRBJ2-3; V: TRBV19; size: NA; D: TRBD2; CDR3: ASSKLPDQAGARDTQY
J: TRBJ2-5; V: TRBV14; size: few; D: TRBD2; CDR3: ASSRTSGTSVSGETQY
J: TRBJ1-1; V: TRBV6-5; size: few; D: TRBD1; CDR3: ASSYRGTGLDAF
J: TRBJ2-1; V: TRBV28; size: once; D: TRBD1; CDR3: ASSPTGTRYYNEQF
J: TRBJ2-3; V: TRBV7-8; size: once; D: TRBD2; CDR3: ASSDISGRVGDRYTQY
J: TRBJ2-1; V: TRBV27; size: NA; D: TRBD1; CDR3: ASSPGTGGTNEQF
J: TRBJ1-2; V: TRBV28; size: NA; D: NA; CDR3: ASSSRGGNYGYT
J: TRBJ1-1; V: TRBV19; size: NA; D: NA; CDR3: ASIQGTEAF
J: TRBJ1-4; V: TRBV7-8; size: NA; D: NA; CDR3: ASSLGDPGQGEKLF
J: TRBJ2-5; V: TRBV4-3; size: few; D: TRBD2; CDR3: ASSLRTGLAGGRETQY
J: TRBJ1-2; V: TRBV30; size: few; D: NA; CDR3: AWSLVRGGYT
J: TRBJ2-1; V: TRBV7-9; size: NA; D: TRBD2; CDR3: ASSPSGRVANEQF
J: TRBJ2-1; V: TRBV15; size: NA; D: TRBD1; CDR3: ATSRLPTGAEQF
J: TRBJ2-2; V: TRBV27; size: NA; D: NA; CDR3: ASAFRQAANTGELF
J: TRBJ1-2; V: TRBV7-2; size: NA; D: NA; CDR3: ASSLDGGVGGYT
J: TRBJ1-2; V: TRBV19; size: NA; D: TRBD1; CDR3: ASSIDHQTGALYGYT
J: TRBJ1-5; V: TRBV7-9; size: NA; D: NA; CDR3: ASSSPAGGNQPQH
J: TRBJ2-7; V: TRBV5-1; size: NA; D: NA; CDR3: ASSAGGDTYEQY
J: TRBJ2-5; V: TRBV18; size: NA; D: NA; CDR3: ASSPGSAETQY
J: TRBJ2-7; V: TRBV7-9; size: NA; D: NA; CDR3: ASSLGLGDYEQY
J: TRBJ1-2; V: TRBV6-5; size: few; D: NA; CDR3: ASSLNRVNYGYT